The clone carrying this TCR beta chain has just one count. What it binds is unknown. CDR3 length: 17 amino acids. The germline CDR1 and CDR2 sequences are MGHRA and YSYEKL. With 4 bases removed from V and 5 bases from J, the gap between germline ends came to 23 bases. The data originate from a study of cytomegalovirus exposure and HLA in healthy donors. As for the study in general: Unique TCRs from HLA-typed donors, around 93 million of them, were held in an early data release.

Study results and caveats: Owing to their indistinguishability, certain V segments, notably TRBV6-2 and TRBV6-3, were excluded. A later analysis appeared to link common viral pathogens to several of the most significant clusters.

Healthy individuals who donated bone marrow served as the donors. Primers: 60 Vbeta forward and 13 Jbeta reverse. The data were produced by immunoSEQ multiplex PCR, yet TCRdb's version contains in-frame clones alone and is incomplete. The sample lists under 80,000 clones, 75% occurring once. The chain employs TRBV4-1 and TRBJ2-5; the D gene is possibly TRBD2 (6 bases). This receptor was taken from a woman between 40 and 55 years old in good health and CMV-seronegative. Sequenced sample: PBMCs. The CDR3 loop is CASSLGGSRDSWETQYF. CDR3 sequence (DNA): TGCGCCAGCAGCCTCGGGGGATCGCGGGACTCATGGGAGACCCAGTACTTC.